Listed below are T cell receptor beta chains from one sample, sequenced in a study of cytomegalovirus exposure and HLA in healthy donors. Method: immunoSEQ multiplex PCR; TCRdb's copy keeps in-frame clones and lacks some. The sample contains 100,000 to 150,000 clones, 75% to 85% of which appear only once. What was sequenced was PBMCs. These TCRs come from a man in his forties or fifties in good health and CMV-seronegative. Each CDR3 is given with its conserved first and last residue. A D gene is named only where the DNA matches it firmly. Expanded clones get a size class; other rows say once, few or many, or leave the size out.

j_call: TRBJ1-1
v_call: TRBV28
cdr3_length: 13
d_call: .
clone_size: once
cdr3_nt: TGTGCCAGCAGTTTTGACTGGAACACTGAAGCTTTCTTT
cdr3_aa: CASSFDWNTEAFF

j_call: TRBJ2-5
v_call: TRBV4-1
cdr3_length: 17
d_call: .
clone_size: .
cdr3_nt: TGCGCCAGCAGCCAAGATTTCATCCTAGAGAGGCTAGAGACCCAGTACTTC
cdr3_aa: CASSQDFILERLETQYF

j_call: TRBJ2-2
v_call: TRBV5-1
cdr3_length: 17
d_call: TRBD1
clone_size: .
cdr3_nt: TGCGCCAGCAGCCCCGGGACAGGGGGCCAGAACACCGGGGAGCTGTTTTTT
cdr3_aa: CASSPGTGGQNTGELFF

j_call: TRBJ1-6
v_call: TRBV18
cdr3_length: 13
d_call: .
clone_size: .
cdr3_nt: TGTGCCAGCTCACCGGGAGAAAATTCACCCCTCCACTTT
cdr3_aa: CASSPGENSPLHF

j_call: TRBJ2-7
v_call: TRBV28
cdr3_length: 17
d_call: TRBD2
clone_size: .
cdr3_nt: TGTGCCAGCAGTTACCCCCCACTAGCGGGAGGGTTTTACGAGCAGTACTTC
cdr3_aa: CASSYPPLAGGFYEQYF

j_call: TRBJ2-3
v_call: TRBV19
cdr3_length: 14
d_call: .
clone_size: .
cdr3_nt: TGTGCCAGTAGTATAGTTGGGACTCCGTATACGCAGTATTTT
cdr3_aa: CASSIVGTPYTQYF

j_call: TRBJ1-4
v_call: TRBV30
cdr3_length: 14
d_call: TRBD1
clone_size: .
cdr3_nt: TGTGCCTGGAGGGGGGGACAGGGGCATGAAAAACTGTTTTTT
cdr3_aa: CAWRGGQGHEKLFF

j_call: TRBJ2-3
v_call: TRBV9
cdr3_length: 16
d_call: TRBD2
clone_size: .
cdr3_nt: TGTGCCAGCAGCCCCGGCCTAGCGGATAACACAGATACGCAGTATTTT
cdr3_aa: CASSPGLADNTDTQYF

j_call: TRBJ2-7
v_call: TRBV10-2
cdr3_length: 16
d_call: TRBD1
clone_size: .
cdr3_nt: TGCGCCAGCAGCCAGAAAGGGACAGGGAAGGGCTACGAGCAGTACTTC
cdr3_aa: CASSQKGTGKGYEQYF

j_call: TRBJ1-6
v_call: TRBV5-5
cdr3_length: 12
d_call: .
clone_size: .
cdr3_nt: TGTGCCAGCAGCTCTCGCGGGACCCCCCTCCACTTT
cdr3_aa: CASSSRGTPLHF

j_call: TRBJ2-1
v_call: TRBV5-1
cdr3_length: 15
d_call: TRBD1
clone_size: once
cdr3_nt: TGCGCCAGCAGCTGGGGGACAGATTCCTACAATGAGCAGTTCTTC
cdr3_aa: CASSWGTDSYNEQFF

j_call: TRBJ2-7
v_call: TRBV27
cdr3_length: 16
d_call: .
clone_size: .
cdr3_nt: TGTGCCAGCTCCACCCTGACGGCTGGGGAGGTCTACGAGCAGTACTTC
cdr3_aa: CASSTLTAGEVYEQYF

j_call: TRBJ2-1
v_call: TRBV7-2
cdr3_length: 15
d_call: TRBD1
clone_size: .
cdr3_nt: TGTGCCAGCAGGGGGACAGGGGGCTCCTACAATGAGCAGTTCTTC
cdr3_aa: CASRGTGGSYNEQFF

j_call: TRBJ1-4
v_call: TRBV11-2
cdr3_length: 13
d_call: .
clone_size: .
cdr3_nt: TGTGCCAGCAGCTTAGACAGTTACGAAAAACTGTTTTTT
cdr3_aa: CASSLDSYEKLFF

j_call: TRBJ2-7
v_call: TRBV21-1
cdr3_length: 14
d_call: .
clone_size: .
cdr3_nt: TGTGCGCTCGGGGGGGGTTATAGAGCCTACGAGCAGTACTTC
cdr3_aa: CALGGGYRAYEQYF

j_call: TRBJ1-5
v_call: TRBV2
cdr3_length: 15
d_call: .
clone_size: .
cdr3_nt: TGTGCCAGCAGTGTGGGCGGGATTAGCAATCAGCCCCAGCATTTT
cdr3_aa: CASSVGGISNQPQHF

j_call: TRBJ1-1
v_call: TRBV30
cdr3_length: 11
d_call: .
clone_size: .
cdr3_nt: TGTGCCTGGAGTGAGGCGGATTGGGCTTTCTTT
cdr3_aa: CAWSEADWAFF

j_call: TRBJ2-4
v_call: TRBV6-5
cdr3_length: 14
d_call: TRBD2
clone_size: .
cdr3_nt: TGTGCCAGCAGTCCCTGGACTAGCGGCAGCATTCAGTACTTC
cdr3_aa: CASSPWTSGSIQYF

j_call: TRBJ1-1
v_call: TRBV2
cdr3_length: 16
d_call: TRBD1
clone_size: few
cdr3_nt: TGTGCCAGCAGTCCTACAGGGGGCGCGAGGACCACTGAAGCTTTCTTT
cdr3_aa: CASSPTGGARTTEAFF

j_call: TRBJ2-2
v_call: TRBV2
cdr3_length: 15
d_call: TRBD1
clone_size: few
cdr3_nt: TGTGCCAGCAGGCGTGGACAGGCGAACACCGGGGAGCTGTTTTTT
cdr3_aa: CASRRGQANTGELFF

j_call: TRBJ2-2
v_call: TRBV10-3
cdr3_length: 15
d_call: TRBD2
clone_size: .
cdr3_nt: TGTGCCATCAAAGGACTAGCGGGGGTCACCGGGGAGCTGTTTTTT
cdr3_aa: CAIKGLAGVTGELFF

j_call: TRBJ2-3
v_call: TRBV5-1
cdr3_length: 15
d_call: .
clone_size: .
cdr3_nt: TGCGCCAGCAGCTTTCTCCAGGGGCGATCGGATACGCAGTATTTT
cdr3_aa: CASSFLQGRSDTQYF

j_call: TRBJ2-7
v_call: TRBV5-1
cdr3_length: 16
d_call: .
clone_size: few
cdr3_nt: TGCGCCAGCAGCTTGGGATTGCCAGGGGACTCCTACGAGCAGTACTTC
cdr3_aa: CASSLGLPGDSYEQYF

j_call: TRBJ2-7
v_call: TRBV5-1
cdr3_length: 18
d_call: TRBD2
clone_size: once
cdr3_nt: TGCGCCAGCAGCTTGGTCGGGACTAGCGGGGGACCCACCTACGAGCAGTACTTC
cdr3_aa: CASSLVGTSGGPTYEQYF

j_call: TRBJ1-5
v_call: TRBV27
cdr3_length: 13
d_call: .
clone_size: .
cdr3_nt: TGTGCCAGCAGTTTAGCAGGGAATCAGCCCCAGCATTTT
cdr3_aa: CASSLAGNQPQHF

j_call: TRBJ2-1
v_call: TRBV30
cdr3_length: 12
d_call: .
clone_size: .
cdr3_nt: TGTGCCTGGAGTGTCTCAGGGAATGAGCAGTTCTTC
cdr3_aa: CAWSVSGNEQFF

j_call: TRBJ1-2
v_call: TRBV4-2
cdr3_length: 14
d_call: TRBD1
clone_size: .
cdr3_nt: TGTGCCAGCAGCCTTGGGACAGACCCCTATGGCTACACCTTC
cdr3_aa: CASSLGTDPYGYTF

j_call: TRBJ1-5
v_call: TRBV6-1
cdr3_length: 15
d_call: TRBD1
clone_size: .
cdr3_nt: TGTGCCAGCAGGACAGGGGGCGGGAGCAATCAGCCCCAGCATTTT
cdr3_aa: CASRTGGGSNQPQHF

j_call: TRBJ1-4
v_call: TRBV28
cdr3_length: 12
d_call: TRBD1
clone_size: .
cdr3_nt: TGTGCCAGCAGGACCAGACAGGGAAAACTGTTTTTT
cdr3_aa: CASRTRQGKLFF

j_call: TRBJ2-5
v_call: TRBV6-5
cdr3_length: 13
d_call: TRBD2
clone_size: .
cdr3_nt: TGTGCCAGCAGCCAGACTAGCGGAAGGGCCCAGTACTTC
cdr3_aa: CASSQTSGRAQYF

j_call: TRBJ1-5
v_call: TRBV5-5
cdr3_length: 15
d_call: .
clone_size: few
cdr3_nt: TGTGCCAGCAGCCGGGAGGGGTGGAGTAATCAGCCCCAGCATTTT
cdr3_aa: CASSREGWSNQPQHF

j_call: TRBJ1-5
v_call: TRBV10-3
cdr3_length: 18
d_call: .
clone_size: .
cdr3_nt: TGTGCCATCAGCAAAGACAGTTTATCATCGAGTAGCAATCAGCCCCAGCATTTT
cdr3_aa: CAISKDSLSSSSNQPQHF

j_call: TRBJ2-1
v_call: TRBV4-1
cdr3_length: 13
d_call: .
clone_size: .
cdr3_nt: TGCGCCAGCAGTCTTCGGGAGAACGGCGAGCAGTTCTTC
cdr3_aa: CASSLRENGEQFF

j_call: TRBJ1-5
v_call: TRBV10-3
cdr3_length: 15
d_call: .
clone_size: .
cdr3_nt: TGTGCCATCAGTGAGTCCAGGGCGAGCAATCAGCCCCAGCATTTT
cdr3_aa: CAISESRASNQPQHF

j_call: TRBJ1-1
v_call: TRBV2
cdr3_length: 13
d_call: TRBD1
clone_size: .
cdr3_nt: TGTGCCAGCGGGGGACAGATGAACACTGAAGCTTTCTTT
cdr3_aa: CASGGQMNTEAFF

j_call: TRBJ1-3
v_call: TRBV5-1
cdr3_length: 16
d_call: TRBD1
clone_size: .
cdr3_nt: TGCGCCAGCAGCTTGTTGGGACAGCTCTCTGGAAACACCATATATTTT
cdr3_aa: CASSLLGQLSGNTIYF

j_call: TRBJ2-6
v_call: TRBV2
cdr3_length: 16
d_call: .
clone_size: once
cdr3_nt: TGTGCCAGCAGCCCCATGGGGGGTTCTGGGGCCAACGTCCTGACTTTC
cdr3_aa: CASSPMGGSGANVLTF